The clone carrying this T cell receptor (beta chain) is medium-sized (0.01 to 0.1%). What it recognizes is unknown. The sample belongs to a study of spatial heterogeneity in lung cancer. Germline V gene data show CDR1 as DFQATT and CDR2 as SNEGSKA (reference sequence). V was pared by 3 bases and J by 0 bases, with 11 bases between. There are 14 residues in the CDR3. Time point reported: sample taken at primary tumor resection. Patients with untreated early-stage non-small cell lung cancer, numbering 72, were the donors. The study, taken as a whole, reports: Ubiquitous nonsynonymous mutations were tracked by counts of ubiquitous expanded TCRs, and regional ones by counts of regional expanded TCRs. How many expanded intratumoral alpha and beta TCRs were present tracked the tumor mutation count, which was a count of nonsynonymous mutations. Estimated TCR-seq coverage of tumor T cells was only roughly 7% for alpha chains. For beta chains, the corresponding estimate was 12% to 15%.

TCRdb fed the 5' RACE reads into MiXCR, producing one record per CDR3 protein. This table holds 1,600 or so distinct CDR3 sequences, roughly 5% found once. The V call is TRBV20-1, the J call TRBJ2-5; D might be TRBD1 (6 bases). The sample consisted of lung tumor tissue, taken at surgery. This sequence originates from a male donor with early-stage non-small cell lung cancer. CDR3 in DNA: TGCAGTGCTAGCGGCCGGGACAACCAAGAGACCCAGTACTTC. This translates into CSASGRDNQETQYF.